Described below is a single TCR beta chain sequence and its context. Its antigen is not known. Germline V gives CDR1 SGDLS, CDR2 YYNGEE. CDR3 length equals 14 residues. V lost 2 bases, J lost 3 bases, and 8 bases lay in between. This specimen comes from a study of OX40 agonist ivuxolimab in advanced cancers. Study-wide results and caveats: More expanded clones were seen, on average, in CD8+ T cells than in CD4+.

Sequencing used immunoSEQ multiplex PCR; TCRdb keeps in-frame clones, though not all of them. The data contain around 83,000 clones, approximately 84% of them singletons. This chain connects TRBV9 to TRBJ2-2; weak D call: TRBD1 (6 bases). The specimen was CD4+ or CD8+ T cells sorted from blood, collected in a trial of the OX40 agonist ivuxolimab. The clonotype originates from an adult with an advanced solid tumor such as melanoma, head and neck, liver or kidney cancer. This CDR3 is CASSVRGDTGELFF. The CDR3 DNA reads TGTGCCAGCAGCGTCAGGGGAGACACCGGGGAGCTGTTTTTT.